These 8 T cell receptor beta chains share one sample of origin, sequenced in a study of blood T cell repertoires in COVID-19. Sequencing used immunoSEQ multiplex PCR; TCRdb keeps in-frame clones, though not all of them. This sample yields roughly 250,000 clones, of which about nine tenths are seen a single time; about 6% belongs to the top ten. Input material: PBMCs or T cells enriched from blood (not recorded which). The receptors shown here come from a woman under 40 with acute COVID-19.

The rearrangement links TRBV28 to TRBJ1-1; 7 bases are shared with TRBD1. Germline loops: CDR1 MDHEN, CDR2 SYDVKM. The CDR3 sequence is 14 residues long. The V gene end was trimmed by 7 bases and the J gene end by 1 base; junction bases not matched to a gene: 6. The CDR3 loop is CASTRTGPNTEAFF. The CDR3 DNA reads as TGTGCCAGCACTAGGACAGGCCCGAACACTGAAGCTTTCTTT.

V and J are TRBV18 and TRBJ1-6; D may be TRBD1 (6 bases). Germline CDR1 is KGHSH and CDR2 is LQKENI. This CDR3 has 13 amino acids. V dropped 3 bases and J dropped 15 bases, with 15 bases sitting between them. The CDR3 sequence is CASSPRTESRLHF. The CDR3 DNA follows: TGTGCCAGCTCACCCCGGACAGAATCCCGCCTCCACTTT.

This clone was observed a single time. In nucleotides, the CDR3 is TGTGCTAGTGGTTTGCCCCAGGGCAGCCAGTACTTC. It encodes CASGLPQGSQYF. The rearrangement links TRBV12-5 to TRBJ2-5; possibly TRBD1 for D (5 bases). The germline CDR1 and CDR2 sequences are LGHNT and FRNRAP. The CDR3 is made up of 12 amino acids. Trimming pared 2 bases from V and 10 bases from J, leaving 11 bases between.

CDR3 sequence reads: CASSPRDRGMLSNQPQHF. CDR3 DNA: TGTGCCAGCAGTCCCCGGGACAGGGGGATGTTAAGCAATCAGCCCCAGCATTTT. The V and J genes are TRBV28 and TRBJ1-5, with 11 nucleotides matching TRBD1. The ends lost 5 bases at V and 1 base at J; junction bases unmatched: 10. CDR3 size: 18 residues. The germline gives CDR1 MDHEN, CDR2 SYDVKM.

The chain carries TRBV6-2 or TRBV6-3 and TRBJ1-1; maybe TRBD1 (6 bases). Per the germline V gene, CDR1 is MNHEY and CDR2 is SVGEGT. CDR3 size: 12 residues. Trimming pared 4 bases from V and 10 bases from J, leaving 13 bases between. The CDR3 loop is CASSFQTGGAFF. The CDR3 coding sequence is TGTGCCAGCAGTTTCCAGACAGGAGGAGCTTTCTTT.

V is TRBV4-1 and J is TRBJ2-2; tentatively, D is TRBD1 (6 bases). Looked up from germline, CDR1 is MGHRA and CDR2 is YSYEKL. The CDR3 has 14 residues. V shed 6 bases and J shed 6 bases, with 14 bases lying between them. The CDR3 spells CASRNRVSAGELFF. The CDR3 bases are TGCGCCAGCAGAAACAGGGTTAGTGCCGGGGAGCTGTTTTTT.

This chain links TRBV5-1 with TRBJ2-2, with 8 nucleotides matching TRBD1. Looked up from germline, CDR1 is SGHRS and CDR2 is YFSETQ. V was clipped by 4 bases and J by 7 bases; unmatched bases: 18. This CDR3 contains 18 residues. The chain's CDR3 is CASSIRTGAGGSGGELFF. The CDR3 DNA follows: TGCGCCAGCAGCATCCGGACGGGGGCAGGGGGCTCTGGCGGGGAGCTGTTTTTT.

The V call is TRBV5-1, the J call TRBJ1-4; 9 nucleotides align to TRBD1. The trim removed 3 bases at V and 6 bases at J, leaving 6 bases unmatched. In germline, CDR1 is SGHRS, CDR2 YFSETQ. This CDR3 has 15 amino acids. The CDR3 sequence is CASSSTGGEDEKLFF. CDR3 DNA sequence: TGCGCCAGCAGCTCTACAGGGGGCGAGGATGAAAAACTGTTTTTT.